The 18 T cell receptor beta chains listed next were all sequenced from one sample in a study of naive and memory T cell subsets. An equimolar mix of two oligonucleotides served as the beta constant-region primer for TRBC1 and TRBC2. TCRdb re-called the UMI-ligation and nested PCR reads with MiXCR, one entry per CDR3 protein. The data show some 150,000 distinct CDR3 sequences, with 17% seen just once and just over 0.14% held by the top ten. Sequenced: naive CD4+ T cells from blood. Receptors originate from a human donor in good health.

This clonotype was seen only a few times. This chain uses TRBV12-3 or TRBV12-4 with TRBJ2-7; D is perhaps TRBD2 (7 bases). This CDR3 is 15 amino acids long. The ends were cut back, 5 bases at V and 4 bases at J, with 18 bases in the middle. CDR3 nucleotide sequence: TGTGCCAGCAGTGGGGGGGGGCCCTCTTTGTACGAGCAGTACTTC. It is translated as CASSGGGPSLYEQYF.

The V call is TRBV20-1, the J call TRBJ1-5; 10 nucleotides align to TRBD1. The germline CDR1 and CDR2 sequences are DFQATT and SNEGSKA (reference sequence). The length of the CDR3 is 16 residues. J gave up 6 bases and V 0 bases, and 8 bases lay outside the gene matches. The CDR3 loop is CSARDQGTGESQPQHF. For the CDR3, the DNA is TGCAGTGCTAGAGATCAAGGGACAGGGGAGAGTCAGCCCCAGCATTTT.

V gene TRBV20-1 combines with J gene TRBJ2-7; either TRBD1 or TRBD2 may fit D (5 bases each). Trimming removed 3 bases at V and 3 bases at J, with 15 bases between. The germline gives CDR1 DFQATT, CDR2 SNEGSKA (reference sequence). This CDR3 region has 14 residues. The CDR3 loop reads CSASKGEGRYEQYF. Here the CDR3 DNA reads TGCAGTGCTAGTAAGGGCGAGGGGCGCTACGAGCAGTACTTC.

This clonotype has only a few counts. V and J are TRBV30 and TRBJ1-2, with D possibly TRBD1 on 6 matching bases. The CDR3 contains 13 residues. Germline-derived CDR1 and CDR2 are GTSNPN and SVGIG (reference sequence). CDR3 sequence: CALEWGAVNGYTF. The DNA for the CDR3 is TGTGCGCTGGAGTGGGGGGCGGTGAATGGCTACACCTTC.

This clonotype has just a few counts. The chain recombines TRBV6-2 or TRBV6-3 with TRBJ1-5; TRBD1 is a possible D gene (5 bases). V lost 2 bases and J lost 5, with 10 bases in between. Germline lookup yields CDR1 MNHEY and CDR2 SVGEGT. CDR3 length: 14 residues. The CDR3 protein is CASSYREGDQPQHF. DNA for the CDR3: TGTGCCAGCAGTTACCGGGAAGGGGATCAGCCCCAGCATTTT.

This clonotype was picked up a small number of times. The chain has TRBV19 and TRBJ2-7; the D call may be TRBD1 or TRBD2 (5 bases each). The V gene lost 3 bases and the J gene lost 2 bases, with 14 bases spanning the gap. This CDR3 comprises 15 residues. Germline V gives CDR1 LNHDA, CDR2 SQIVND (reference sequence). CDR3 in DNA: TGTGCCAGTAGTATGACGGGGCAGCCCACCTACGAGCAGTACTTC. It yields the protein CASSMTGQPTYEQYF.

This clonotype has a handful of counts. V gene TRBV4-2 combines with J gene TRBJ2-5; unclear D gene. V lost 1 base, J lost 2 bases, and 14 bases lay in between. This CDR3 contains 16 residues. In germline, CDR1 is LGHNA, CDR2 YNFKEQ. CDR3 DNA sequence: TGTGCCAGCAGCCAAGTCTCAGCGAAGCAGCAAGAGACCCAGTACTTC. This sequence encodes CASSQVSAKQQETQYF.

This clonotype has more than one count but fewer than ten. The chain has TRBV29-1 and TRBJ2-7; 12 bases match TRBD2. The CDR3 runs to 13 residues. Trimming cost V 7 bases and J 4 bases; bases outside gene matches: 5. Germline V CDR1 and CDR2: SQVTM, ANQGSEA. The CDR3 nucleotides are TGCAGCGAAACTAGCGGGAGGCATTACGAGCAGTACTTC. It is translated as CSETSGRHYEQYF.

At least ten counts were recorded for this clonotype. The V call is TRBV29-1, the J call TRBJ2-3; D not resolved. Germline CDR1 SQVTM, CDR2 ANQGSEA. V lost 4 bases, J lost 4 bases, and 9 bases lay in between. The length of the CDR3 is 12 residues. CDR3 sequence (DNA): TGCAGCGTTGCAAGTGGACCAGATACGCAGTATTTT. As protein: CSVASGPDTQYF.

The CDR3 is CSARDRTEKLFF. The CDR3 DNA is TGCAGTGCGAGGGACAGGACTGAAAAACTGTTTTTT. The gene calls are TRBV20-1 and TRBJ1-4, with 8 bases fitting TRBD1. The V segment lost 6 bases and the J segment 7 bases; nucleotides outside the gene matches: 4. The CDR3 spans 12 residues. Germline-derived CDR1 and CDR2 are DFQATT and SNEGSKA (reference sequence).

This clonotype was detected a few times. This chain links TRBV28 with TRBJ2-4; no clear D. The V end was cut by 6 bases, the J end by 6 bases, with 15 bases between. Germline V gives CDR1 MDHEN, CDR2 SYDVKM. There are 14 residues in the CDR3. The CDR3 DNA is TGTGCCAGCAGCGCTACACTGCTTGGAAACATTCAGTACTTC. This sequence encodes CASSATLLGNIQYF.

The chain combines TRBV15 with TRBJ2-2, with 9 bases fitting TRBD2. J was trimmed by 6 bases and V by 0 bases; bases with no gene match: 11. CDR1 and CDR2 from the germline V gene are LNHNV and YYDKDF (reference sequence). The CDR3 has 18 amino acids. The DNA for the CDR3 is TGTGCCACCAGCAGAGATCCAGCGGGAGGTTTCTTTCCCGGGGAGCTGTTTTTT. This gives the protein CATSRDPAGGFFPGELFF.

The chain carries TRBV20-1 and TRBJ2-5; 7 bases agree with TRBD1. With V trimmed by 4 bases and J by 5 bases, 4 bases remained unmatched. There are 12 residues in the CDR3. Germline CDR1 reads DFQATT; CDR2 reads SNEGSKA (reference sequence). The CDR3 sequence is CSAKDRSETQYF. The CDR3 DNA reads as TGCAGTGCTAAGGACAGGTCGGAGACCCAGTACTTC.

This clonotype was seen only a few times. V usage is TRBV5-6 and J usage is TRBJ2-7; 11 bases are shared with TRBD1. J lost 4 bases, V lost 2 bases, and 8 bases had no gene match. Germline V gene data show CDR1 as SGHDT and CDR2 as YYEEEE. The CDR3 totals 16 residues. DNA of the CDR3: TGTGCCAGCAGCTTCTTCACCGGACAGGGGGCTTACGAGCAGTACTTC. Its protein is CASSFFTGQGAYEQYF.

This clonotype has at least ten counts. V usage is TRBV3-1 and J usage is TRBJ1-1, with D unclear. Germline-derived CDR1 and CDR2 are LGHDT and YNNKEL (reference sequence). Trimming stripped 4 bases from V and 2 bases from J, with 8 bases between. CDR3 length equals 13 residues. Written as DNA, the CDR3 is TGTGCCAGCAGCCTACAAGGCAACACTGAAGCTTTCTTT. Translated, it gives CASSLQGNTEAFF.

The chain couples TRBV20-1 to TRBJ1-2; D may be TRBD1 (6 bases). Germline values: CDR1 DFQATT, CDR2 SNEGSKA (reference sequence). This CDR3 region has 12 residues. V was clipped by 6 bases and J by 5 bases, with 13 bases between them. The DNA for the CDR3 is TGCAGTGCCACGGACAGCGCTTATGGCTACACCTTC. This translates into CSATDSAYGYTF.

The sample holds a few counts of this clonotype. The rearrangement uses TRBV2 and TRBJ2-3, with D unclear. This CDR3 contains 14 residues. The V end lost 8 bases, the J end lost 3 bases, and 15 bases lay between the germline ends. Germline CDR1 and CDR2: SNHLY and FYNNEI. The CDR3 loop reads CASRLVGLTDTQYF. As DNA, the CDR3 is TGTGCCAGCCGATTAGTGGGTTTGACAGATACGCAGTATTTT.

The J gene is TRBJ1-1, the V gene TRBV12-3 or TRBV12-4; 8 nucleotides match TRBD1. This CDR3 contains 14 residues. The V and J ends lost 5 bases and 11 bases, in that order; junction bases with no gene match: 13. CDR3 nucleotides: TGTGCCAGCAGTCCCGGGACAGGCCGGGAGGATGCTTTCTTT. This encodes CASSPGTGREDAFF.